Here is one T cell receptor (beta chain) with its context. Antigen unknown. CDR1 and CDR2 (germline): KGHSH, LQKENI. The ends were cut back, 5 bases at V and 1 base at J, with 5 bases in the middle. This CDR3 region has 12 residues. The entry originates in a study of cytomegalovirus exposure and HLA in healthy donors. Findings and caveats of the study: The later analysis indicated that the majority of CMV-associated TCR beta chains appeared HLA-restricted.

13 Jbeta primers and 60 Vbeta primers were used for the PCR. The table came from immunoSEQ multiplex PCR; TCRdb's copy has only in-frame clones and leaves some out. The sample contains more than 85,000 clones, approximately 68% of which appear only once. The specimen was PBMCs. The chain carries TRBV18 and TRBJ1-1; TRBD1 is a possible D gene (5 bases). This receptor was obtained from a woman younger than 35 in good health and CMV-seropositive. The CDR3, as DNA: TGTGCCAGCTCAAGGGGGAACACTGAAGCTTTCTTT. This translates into CASSRGNTEAFF.